A single sample gave rise to the 3 T cell receptor beta chains below, sequenced in a study of blood T cell repertoires in COVID-19. Data came from immunoSEQ multiplex PCR; TCRdb stores just in-frame clones and leaves some out. Here the sample spans 80,000 to 100,000 clones, approximately 86% being singletons. Sequenced input: peripheral blood. The receptor set was obtained from a man between 65 and 79 years old with active or convalescent COVID-19.

The chain is built from TRBV7-8 and TRBJ1-5; D might be TRBD1 (6 bases). Per germline, CDR1 SGHVS and CDR2 FQNEAQ. The CDR3 totals 14 residues. Trimming left V 3 bases short and J 6 bases short, with 12 bases between. The CDR3 DNA reads TGTGCCAGCAGCTTTGGGACAATTGTTCAGCCCCAGCATTTT. It specifies CASSFGTIVQPQHF.

This sequence joins TRBV7-2 and TRBJ1-1; TRBD1 matches 12 bases. V trimming: 4 bases; J trimming: 9 bases; junction bases outside the gene matches: 15. In germline, CDR1 is SGHTA, CDR2 FQGNSA. This CDR3 contains 17 residues. This chain's CDR3 is CASSSRTGQGAKRQAFF. The CDR3, as DNA: TGTGCCAGCAGCTCTAGAACGGGACAGGGGGCGAAACGGCAAGCTTTCTTT.

The chain joins TRBV5-8 to TRBJ2-1; no definite D call. This CDR3 spans 11 amino acids. Germline loops: CDR1 SGHTS, CDR2 YDEGEE. V was clipped by 0 bases and J by 7 bases, with 2 bases between them. CDR3 bases: TGTGCCAGCAGCTTGGCAAATGAGCAGTTCTTC. Translation gives CASSLANEQFF.